This T cell receptor beta chain appears in the sequencing data of a study of control samples from healthy donors and cancer patients. In germline, CDR1 is MNHEY, CDR2 SVGAGI. The CDR3 contains 13 residues. V was clipped by 2 bases and J by 11 bases, with 15 bases between them. Some clones are missing from TCRdb's copy, which holds only in-frame ones; the method was immunoSEQ multiplex PCR. The repertoire holds about 90,000 clones, with 90% as singletons. The rearrangement uses TRBV6-5 and TRBJ1-1; D gene ambiguous. The clonotype comes from a woman aged 18-30 years in good health. Sequencing used blood. This CDR3 reads CASSYRFGEVAFF. CDR3 DNA: TGTGCCAGCAGTTACAGGTTCGGCGAGGTGGCTTTCTTT.